This T cell receptor beta chain stems from a study of graft-versus-host responses after intestinal transplantation. Broader study findings: Recipient-marrow GvH clones were detected, some having first appeared in ileum or blood.

In the case of this clone: Antigen specificity is unknown.

TCRdb's copy holds only in-frame clones and misses some; the assay was immunoSEQ multiplex PCR. The table shows approximately 75,000 clones, with about 90% occurring only once. Per the germline V gene, CDR1 is MDHEN and CDR2 is SYDVKM. This CDR3 spans 14 amino acids. V was cut by 2 bases and J by 3 bases, with 10 bases left in between. The sequencing used unstimulated CD8+ T cells sorted from spleen or lymph node cells, collected before transplant. This receptor was obtained from a human donor who was the organ donor for an intestinal transplant. The chain employs TRBV28 and TRBJ1-2; perhaps TRBD1 as D (5 bases). CDR3 DNA: TGTGCCAGCAGTTTAGTGCGGGACTACTATGGCTACACCTTC. Protein: CASSLVRDYYGYTF.